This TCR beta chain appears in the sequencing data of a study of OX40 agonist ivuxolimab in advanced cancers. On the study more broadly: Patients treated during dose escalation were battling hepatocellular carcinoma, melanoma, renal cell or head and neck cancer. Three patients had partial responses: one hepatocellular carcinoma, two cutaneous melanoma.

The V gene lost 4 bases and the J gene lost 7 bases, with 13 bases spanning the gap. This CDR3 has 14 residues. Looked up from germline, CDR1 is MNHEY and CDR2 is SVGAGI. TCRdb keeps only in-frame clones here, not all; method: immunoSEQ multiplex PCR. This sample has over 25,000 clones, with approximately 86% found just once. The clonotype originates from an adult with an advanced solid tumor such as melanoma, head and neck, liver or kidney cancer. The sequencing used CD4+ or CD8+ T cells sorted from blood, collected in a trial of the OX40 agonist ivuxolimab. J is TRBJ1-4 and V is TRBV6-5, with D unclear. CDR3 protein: CASSLGFYGEKLFF. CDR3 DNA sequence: TGTGCCAGCAGTTTAGGTTTTTATGGTGAAAAACTGTTTTTT.